This T cell receptor beta chain came from a study of Ad26.COV2.S vaccination and SARS-CoV-2 variants. Study background: Ad26.COV2.S shots went into the muscle once or twice, 56 days apart. Study results and caveats: It was vaccine recipients, not placebo recipients, who had the higher spike-specific TCR breadth.

The V gene lost 3 bases and the J gene lost 7 bases, with 10 bases spanning the gap. Germline loops: CDR1 SNHLY, CDR2 FYNNEI. The CDR3 spans 12 residues. TCRdb's table, derived via immunoSEQ multiplex PCR, lists solely in-frame clones and lacks some. In the table there are about 390,000 clones, roughly nine tenths of which are singletons. Details on this clone: The antigen is undetermined.

Treatment defined: approximately 18 received Ad26.COV2.S at low or high dose, single or two shots; about five received placebo; per-sample allocation not given. The investigators took samples on day 63 after the first vaccine or placebo injection. V usage is TRBV2 and J usage is TRBJ2-7, with D uncertain. This specimen consisted of peripheral blood, obtained in a trial of Ad26.COV2.S vaccine versus placebo. This receptor was obtained from a person between 18 and 59 years old who received the Ad26.COV2.S COVID-19 vaccine or a placebo. The CDR3 loop reads CASSDPSFEQYF. CDR3 in DNA: TGTGCCAGCAGTGACCCTAGTTTTGAGCAGTACTTC. Using reference TRBV2 and TRBJ2-7 for the parts outside the CDR3, the full variable domain is EPEVTQTPSHQVTQMGQEVILRCVPISNHLYFYWYRQILGQKVEFLVSFYNNEISEKSEIFDDQFSVERPDGSNFTLKIRSTKLEDSAMYFCASSDPSFEQYFGPGTRLTVT.